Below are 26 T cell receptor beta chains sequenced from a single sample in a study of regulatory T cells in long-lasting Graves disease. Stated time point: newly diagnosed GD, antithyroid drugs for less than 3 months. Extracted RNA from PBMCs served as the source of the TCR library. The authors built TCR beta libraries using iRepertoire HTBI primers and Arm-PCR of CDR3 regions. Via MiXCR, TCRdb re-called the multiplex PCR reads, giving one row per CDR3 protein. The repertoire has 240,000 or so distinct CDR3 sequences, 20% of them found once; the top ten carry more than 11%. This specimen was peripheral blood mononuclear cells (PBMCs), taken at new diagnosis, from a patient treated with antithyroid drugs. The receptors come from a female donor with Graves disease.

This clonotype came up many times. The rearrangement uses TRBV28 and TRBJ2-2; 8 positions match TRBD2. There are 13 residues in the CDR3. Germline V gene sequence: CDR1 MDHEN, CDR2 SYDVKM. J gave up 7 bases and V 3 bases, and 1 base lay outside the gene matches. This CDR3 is CASSFAGGGELFF. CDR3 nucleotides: TGTGCCAGCAGTTTCGCGGGGGGCGGGGAGCTGTTTTTT.

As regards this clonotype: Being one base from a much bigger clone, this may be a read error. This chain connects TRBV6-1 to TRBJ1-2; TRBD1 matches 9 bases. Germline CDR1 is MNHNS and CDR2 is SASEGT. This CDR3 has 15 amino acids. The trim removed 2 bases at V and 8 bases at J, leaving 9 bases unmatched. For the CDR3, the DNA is TGTGCCAGCAGTGAAATCAGGACAGGGGCAAGCGGCTACACCTTC. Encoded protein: CASSEIRTGASGYTF.

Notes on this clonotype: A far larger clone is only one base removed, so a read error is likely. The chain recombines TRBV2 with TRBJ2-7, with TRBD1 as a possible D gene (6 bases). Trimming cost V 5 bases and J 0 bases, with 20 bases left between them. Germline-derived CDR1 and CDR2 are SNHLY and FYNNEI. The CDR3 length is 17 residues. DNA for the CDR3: TGTGCCAGCAGTACTCTCCACTCTGGGGGCCCCTCCTACGAGCAGTACTTC. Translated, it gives CASSTLHSGGPSYEQYF.

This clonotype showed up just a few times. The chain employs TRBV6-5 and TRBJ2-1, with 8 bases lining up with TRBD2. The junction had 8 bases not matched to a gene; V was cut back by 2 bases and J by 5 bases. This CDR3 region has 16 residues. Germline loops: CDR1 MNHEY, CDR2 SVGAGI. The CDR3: CASSYAGLGSHNEQFF. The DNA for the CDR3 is TGTGCCAGCAGTTACGCGGGACTAGGGTCCCACAATGAGCAGTTCTTC.

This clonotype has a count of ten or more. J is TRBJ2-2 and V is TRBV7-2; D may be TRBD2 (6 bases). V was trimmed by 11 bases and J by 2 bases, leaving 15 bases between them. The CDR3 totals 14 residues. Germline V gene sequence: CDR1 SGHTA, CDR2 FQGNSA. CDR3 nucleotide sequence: TGTGCCGGGGGGACTCACACTAACACCGGGGAGCTGTTTTTT. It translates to CAGGTHTNTGELFF.

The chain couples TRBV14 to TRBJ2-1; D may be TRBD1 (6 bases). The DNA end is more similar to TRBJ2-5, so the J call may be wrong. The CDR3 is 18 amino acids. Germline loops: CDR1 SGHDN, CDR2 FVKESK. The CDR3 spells CASSQGTGSLFAQETQYF. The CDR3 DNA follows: TGTGCCAGCAGCCAAGGTACAGGGTCCCTGTTTGCCCAAGAGACCCAGTACTTC.

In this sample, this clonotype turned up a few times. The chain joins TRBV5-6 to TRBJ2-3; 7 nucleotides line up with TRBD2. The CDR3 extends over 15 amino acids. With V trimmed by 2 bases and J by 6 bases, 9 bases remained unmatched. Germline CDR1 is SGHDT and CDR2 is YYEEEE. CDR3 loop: CASSFRQGGADTQYF. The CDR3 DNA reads TGTGCCAGCAGCTTTCGTCAGGGAGGGGCGGATACGCAGTATTTT.

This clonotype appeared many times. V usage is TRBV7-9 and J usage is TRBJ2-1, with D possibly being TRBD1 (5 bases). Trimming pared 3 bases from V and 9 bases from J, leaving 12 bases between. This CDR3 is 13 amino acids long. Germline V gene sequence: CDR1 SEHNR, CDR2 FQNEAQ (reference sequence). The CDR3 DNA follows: TGTGCCAGCAGCTTTCAAGGGGCTGGTGAGCAGTTCTTC. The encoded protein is CASSFQGAGEQFF.

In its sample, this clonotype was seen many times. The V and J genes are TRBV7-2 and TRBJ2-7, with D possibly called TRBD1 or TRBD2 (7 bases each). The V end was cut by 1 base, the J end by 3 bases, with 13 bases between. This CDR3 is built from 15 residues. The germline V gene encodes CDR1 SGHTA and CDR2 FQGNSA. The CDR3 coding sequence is TGTGCCAGCAGCTTAGTTGCAGGGGGGGTCTACGAGCAGTACTTC. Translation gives CASSLVAGGVYEQYF. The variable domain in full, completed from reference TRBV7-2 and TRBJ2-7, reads GAGVSQSPSNKVTEKGKDVELRCDPISGHTALYWYRQSLGQGLEFLIYFQGNSAPDKSGLPSDRFSAERTGGSVSTLTIQRTQQEDSAVYLCASSLVAGGVYEQYFGPGTRLTVT.

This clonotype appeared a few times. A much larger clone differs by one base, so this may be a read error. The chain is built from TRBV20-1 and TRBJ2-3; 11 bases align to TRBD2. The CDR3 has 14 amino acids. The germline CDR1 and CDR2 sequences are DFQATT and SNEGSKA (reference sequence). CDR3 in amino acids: CSAGLAASTDTRYF. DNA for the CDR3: TGCAGTGCGGGACTAGCGGCTAGCACAGATACGCGGTATTTT.

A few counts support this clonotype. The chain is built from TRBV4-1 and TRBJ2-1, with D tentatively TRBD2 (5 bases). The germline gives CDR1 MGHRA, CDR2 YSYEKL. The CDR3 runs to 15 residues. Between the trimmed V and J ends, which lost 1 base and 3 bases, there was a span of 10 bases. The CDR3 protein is CASSQGGVVYNEQFF. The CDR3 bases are TGCGCCAGCAGCCAAGGGGGAGTCGTCTACAATGAGCAGTTCTTC.

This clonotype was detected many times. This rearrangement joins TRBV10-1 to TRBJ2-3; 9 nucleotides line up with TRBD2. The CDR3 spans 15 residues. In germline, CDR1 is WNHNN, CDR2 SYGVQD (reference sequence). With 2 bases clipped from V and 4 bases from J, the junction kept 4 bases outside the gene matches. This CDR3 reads CASSESGRQADTQYF. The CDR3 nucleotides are TGCGCCAGCAGTGAGAGCGGGAGGCAAGCAGATACGCAGTATTTT.

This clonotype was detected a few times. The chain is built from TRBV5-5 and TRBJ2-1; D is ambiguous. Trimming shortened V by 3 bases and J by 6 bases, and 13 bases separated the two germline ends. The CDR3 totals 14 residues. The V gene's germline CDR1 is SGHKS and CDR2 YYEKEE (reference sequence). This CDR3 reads CASSWPYGGNEQFF. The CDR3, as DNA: TGTGCCAGCAGCTGGCCCTATGGCGGCAATGAGCAGTTCTTC.

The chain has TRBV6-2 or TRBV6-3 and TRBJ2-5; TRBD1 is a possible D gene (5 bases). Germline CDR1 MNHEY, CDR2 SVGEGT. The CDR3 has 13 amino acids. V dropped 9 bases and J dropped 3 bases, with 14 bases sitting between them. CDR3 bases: TGTGCCAGTAATAGGGGCAGAAAAGAGACCCAGTACTTC. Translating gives CASNRGRKETQYF.

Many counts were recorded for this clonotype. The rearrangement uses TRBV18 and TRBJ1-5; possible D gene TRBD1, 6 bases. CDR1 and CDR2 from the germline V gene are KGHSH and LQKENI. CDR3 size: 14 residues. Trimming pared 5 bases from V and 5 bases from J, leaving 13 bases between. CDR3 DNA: TGTGCCAGCTCAGCGCAGGGGTTCGATCAGCCCCAGCATTTT. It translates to CASSAQGFDQPQHF.

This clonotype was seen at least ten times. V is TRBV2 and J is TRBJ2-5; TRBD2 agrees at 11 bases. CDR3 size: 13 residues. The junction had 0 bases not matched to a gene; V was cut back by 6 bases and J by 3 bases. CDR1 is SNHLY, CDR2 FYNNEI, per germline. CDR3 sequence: CASRLAGEETQYF. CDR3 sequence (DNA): TGTGCCAGCAGACTAGCGGGAGAAGAGACCCAGTACTTC.

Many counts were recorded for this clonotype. The CDR3 loop is CASSQAGYGSYEQYF. CDR3 sequence (DNA): TGCGCCAGCAGCCAAGCCGGGTATGGCTCCTACGAGCAGTACTTC. This rearrangement joins TRBV4-1 to TRBJ2-7; D gene uncertain. Per the germline V gene, CDR1 is MGHRA and CDR2 is YSYEKL. The germline V and J ends were trimmed by 1 base and 0 bases, with 10 bases remaining between them. The CDR3 length is 15 residues.

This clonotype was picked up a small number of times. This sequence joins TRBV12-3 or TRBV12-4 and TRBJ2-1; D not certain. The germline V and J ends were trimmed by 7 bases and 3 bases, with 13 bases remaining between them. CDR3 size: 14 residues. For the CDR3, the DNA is TGTGCCAGCACCGCTGGCGGAAACTACAATGAGCAGTTCTTC. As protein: CASTAGGNYNEQFF.

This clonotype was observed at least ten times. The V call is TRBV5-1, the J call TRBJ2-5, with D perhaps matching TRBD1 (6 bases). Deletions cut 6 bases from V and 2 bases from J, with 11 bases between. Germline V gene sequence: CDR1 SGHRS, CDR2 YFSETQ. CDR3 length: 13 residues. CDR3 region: CASTRGKQETQYF. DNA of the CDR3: TGCGCCAGCACGAGGGGGAAACAAGAGACCCAGTACTTC.

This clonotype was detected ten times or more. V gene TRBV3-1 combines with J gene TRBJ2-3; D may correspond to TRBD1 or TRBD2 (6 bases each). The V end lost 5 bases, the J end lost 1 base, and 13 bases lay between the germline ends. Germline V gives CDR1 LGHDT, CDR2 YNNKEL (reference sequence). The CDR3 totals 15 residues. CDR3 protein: CASSGGLAGTDTQYF. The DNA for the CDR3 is TGTGCCAGCAGCGGGGGGCTAGCCGGCACAGATACGCAGTATTTT.

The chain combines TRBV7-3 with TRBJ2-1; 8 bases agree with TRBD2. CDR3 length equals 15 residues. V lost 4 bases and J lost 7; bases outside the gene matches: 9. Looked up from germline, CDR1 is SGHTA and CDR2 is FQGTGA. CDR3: CASSSWRGAKNEQFF. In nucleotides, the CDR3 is TGTGCCAGCAGCTCCTGGCGGGGGGCGAAAAATGAGCAGTTCTTC.

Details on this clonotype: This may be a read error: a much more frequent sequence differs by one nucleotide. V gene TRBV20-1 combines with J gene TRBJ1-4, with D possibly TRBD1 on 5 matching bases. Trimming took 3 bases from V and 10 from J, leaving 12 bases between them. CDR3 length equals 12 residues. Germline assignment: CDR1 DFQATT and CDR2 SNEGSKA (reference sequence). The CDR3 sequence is CSARSQGGKLFF. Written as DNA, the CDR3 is TGCAGTGCTAGGAGTCAGGGAGGAAAACTGTTTTTT.

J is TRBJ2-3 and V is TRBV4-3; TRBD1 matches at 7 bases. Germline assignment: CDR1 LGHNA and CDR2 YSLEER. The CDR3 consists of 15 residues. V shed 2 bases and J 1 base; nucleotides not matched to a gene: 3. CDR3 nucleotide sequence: TGCGCCAGCAGCCAATGGGACAGAGGCACAGATACGCAGTATTTT. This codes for CASSQWDRGTDTQYF.

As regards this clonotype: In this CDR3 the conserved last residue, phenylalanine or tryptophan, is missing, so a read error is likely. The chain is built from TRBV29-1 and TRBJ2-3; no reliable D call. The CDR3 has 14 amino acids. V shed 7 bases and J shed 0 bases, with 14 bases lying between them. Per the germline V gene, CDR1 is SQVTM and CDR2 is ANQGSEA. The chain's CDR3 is CSATLGHSTDTQYS. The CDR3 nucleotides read TGCAGCGCCACGCTGGGCCATAGCACAGATACGCAGTATTCT.

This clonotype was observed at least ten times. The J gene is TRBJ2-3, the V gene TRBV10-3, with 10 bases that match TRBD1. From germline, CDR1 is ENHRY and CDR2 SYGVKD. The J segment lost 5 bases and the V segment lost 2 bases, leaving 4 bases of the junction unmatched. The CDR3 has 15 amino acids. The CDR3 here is CAISEDRGQVDTQYF. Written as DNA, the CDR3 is TGTGCCATCAGTGAGGACAGGGGGCAAGTAGATACGCAGTATTTT.

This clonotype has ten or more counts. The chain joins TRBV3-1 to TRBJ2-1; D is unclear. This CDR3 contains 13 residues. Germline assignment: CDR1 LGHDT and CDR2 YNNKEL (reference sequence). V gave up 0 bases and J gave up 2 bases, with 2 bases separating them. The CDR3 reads CASSQDPYNEQFF. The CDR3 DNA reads TGTGCCAGCAGCCAAGATCCCTACAATGAGCAGTTCTTC.